This TCR beta chain was retrieved from a study of blood T cell repertoires in COVID-19. Across the whole study: From the United States, Italy and Spain came samples of acute and convalescent COVID-19.

Germline CDR1 LNHDA, CDR2 SQIVND (reference sequence). This CDR3 comprises 13 residues. Trimming took off 7 bases at V and 6 bases at J, with 15 bases between the two ends. This table comes from immunoSEQ multiplex PCR, and its TCRdb copy is limited to in-frame clones, with some not included. The data show 300,000 to 450,000 clones, around 87% seen once. Participant age was roughly 18 to 90 years, and participants resided in approximately 24 US areas. Clinical history reported by participants formed the basis on which cohorts were assigned. This sequence was found in a man aged 30 to 39 who had recovered from COVID-19. Material for sequencing was PBMCs or T cells enriched from blood (not recorded which). The chain combines TRBV19 with TRBJ1-1, with D hard to call. CDR3 DNA sequence: TGTGCCAGTACTAAGACACCGGCCGCTGAAGCTTTCTTT. Amino acids: CASTKTPAAEAFF.